This T cell receptor beta chain was recovered during a study of cytomegalovirus exposure and HLA in healthy donors. Study observations and caveats: With high specificity and sensitivity, the classifier reportedly diagnosed cytomegalovirus status. A list of around 160 TCR beta chains associated with cytomegalovirus was given. The authors confirmed in vitro that a few CMV-associated chains were specific for CMV antigens.

Only in-frame clones appear in the TCRdb table, and some are missing; sequencing was by immunoSEQ multiplex PCR. The sample lists over 200,000 clones; roughly 84% were seen once. The V end lost 2 bases, the J end lost 4 bases, and 5 bases lay between the germline ends. Germline assignment: CDR1 MGHRA and CDR2 YSYEKL. This CDR3 has 12 residues. In this sample, this clone turned up a few times. As yet, its antigen is unknown. This chain uses TRBV4-1 with TRBJ1-2, with no clear D. The sequence was collected from a woman under 40 in good health and CMV-seropositive. Sequencing used PBMCs. Here the CDR3 reads CASSQRGYGYTF. In DNA form, the CDR3 reads TGCGCCAGCAGCCAACGGGGCTATGGCTACACCTTC.